The clone carrying this T cell receptor beta chain was seen a few times. Its target is not known. Germline V CDR1 and CDR2: MNHEY, SMNVEV (reference sequence). V was trimmed by 3 bases and J by 0 bases, leaving 15 bases between them. CDR3 length: 17 residues. TCRdb independently ran MiXCR on the reads; one entry per CDR3 protein. Here the sample spans 700,000 to 950,000 distinct CDR3 sequences, less than 35% being singletons. The data belong to a study of T cell repertoires in cytomegalovirus infection. The V call is TRBV27, the J call TRBJ2-1; D is perhaps TRBD1 or TRBD2 (6 bases each). The receptor comes from a human donor in good health (CMV status not recorded). Some clones in this sample may be carry-over from other donors' samples. The source material was cultured CD8+ T cells from PBMCs, sampled from culture after CMV antigen stimulation. Written as DNA, the CDR3 is TGTGCCAGCAGTTTTGGAGGGGGGCTCCTCTCCTACAATGAGCAGTTCTTC. This translates into CASSFGGGLLSYNEQFF.